This T cell receptor beta chain comes out of a study of CD8+ T cells in alopecia areata. Study-level results: Sharing of TCRs across patients appeared less clear than in mice, possibly for HLA-related reasons. Higher clonality than in normal scalp was seen in lesional scalp, especially alopecia totalis/universalis.

The CDR3 length is 14 residues. Germline-derived CDR1 and CDR2 are MNHEY and SMNVEV (reference sequence). Germline trimming cut 5 bases from V and 7 bases from J; bases unmatched to any gene: 8. RNA extraction and reverse transcription yielded cDNA as sequencing template. The assay was immunoSEQ multiplex PCR, and TCRdb's table has in-frame clones only and misses some. The table includes roughly 200,000 clones, approximately 60% detected once. T lymphocytes (CD4+ and CD8+) were sorted from PBMCs. A remark on this clone: The antigen is not known.

The sequence was collected from a human donor in good health. Sequenced sample: CD8+ T cells sorted from blood. The rearrangement links TRBV27 to TRBJ1-2; 9 bases fit TRBD1. This CDR3 is CASSDGQGTGGYTF. The CDR3 coding sequence is TGTGCCAGCAGTGACGGACAGGGGACGGGTGGCTACACCTTC.